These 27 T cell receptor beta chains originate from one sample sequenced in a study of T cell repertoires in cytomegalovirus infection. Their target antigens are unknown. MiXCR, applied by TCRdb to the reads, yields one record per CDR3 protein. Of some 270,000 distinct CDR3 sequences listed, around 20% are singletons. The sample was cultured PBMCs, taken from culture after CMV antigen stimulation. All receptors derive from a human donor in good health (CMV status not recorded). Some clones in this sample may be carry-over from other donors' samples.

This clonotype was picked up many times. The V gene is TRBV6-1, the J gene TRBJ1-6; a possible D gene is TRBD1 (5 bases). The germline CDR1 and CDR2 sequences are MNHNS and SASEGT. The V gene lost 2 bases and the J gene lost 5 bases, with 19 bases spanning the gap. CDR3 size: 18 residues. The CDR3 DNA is TGTGCCAGCAGTGAACGGGTCTGGGGGACGGACGATAATTCACCCCTCCACTTT. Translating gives CASSERVWGTDDNSPLHF.

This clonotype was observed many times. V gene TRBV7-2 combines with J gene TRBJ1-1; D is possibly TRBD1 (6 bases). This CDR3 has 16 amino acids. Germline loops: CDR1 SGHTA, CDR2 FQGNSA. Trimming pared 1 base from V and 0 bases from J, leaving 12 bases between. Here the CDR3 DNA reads TGTGCCAGCAGCTTAGTGGCAGGGACAATGAACACTGAAGCTTTCTTT. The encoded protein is CASSLVAGTMNTEAFF.

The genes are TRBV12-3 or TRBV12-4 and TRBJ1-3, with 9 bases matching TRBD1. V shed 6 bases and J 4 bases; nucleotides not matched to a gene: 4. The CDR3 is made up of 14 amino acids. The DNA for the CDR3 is TGTGCCAGCAGAGACAGGGGGACCGGAAACACCATATATTTT. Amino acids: CASRDRGTGNTIYF.

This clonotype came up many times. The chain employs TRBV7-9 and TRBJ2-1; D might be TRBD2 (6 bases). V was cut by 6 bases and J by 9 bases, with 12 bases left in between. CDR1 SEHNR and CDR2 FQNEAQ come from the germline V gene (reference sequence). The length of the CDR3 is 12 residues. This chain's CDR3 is CASRLVGSEQFF. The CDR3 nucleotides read TGTGCCAGCAGATTGGTCGGGAGTGAGCAGTTCTTC.

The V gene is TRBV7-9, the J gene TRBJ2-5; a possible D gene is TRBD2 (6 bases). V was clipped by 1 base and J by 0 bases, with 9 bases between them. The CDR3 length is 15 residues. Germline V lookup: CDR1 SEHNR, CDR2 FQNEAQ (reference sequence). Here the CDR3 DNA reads TGTGCCAGCAGCTTAGTTTGGGGGGACCAAGAGACCCAGTACTTC. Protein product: CASSLVWGDQETQYF.

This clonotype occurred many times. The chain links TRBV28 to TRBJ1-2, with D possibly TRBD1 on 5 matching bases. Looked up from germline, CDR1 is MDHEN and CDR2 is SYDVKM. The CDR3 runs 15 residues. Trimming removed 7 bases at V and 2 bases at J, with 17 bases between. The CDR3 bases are TGTGCCAGCACATACGGGGCCGCTAACAACTATGGCTACACCTTC. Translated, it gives CASTYGAANNYGYTF.

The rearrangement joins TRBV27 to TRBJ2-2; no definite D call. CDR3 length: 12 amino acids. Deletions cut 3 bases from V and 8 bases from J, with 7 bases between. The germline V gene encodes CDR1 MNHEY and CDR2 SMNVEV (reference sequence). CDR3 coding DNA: TGTGCCAGCAGTTTCCCGGATGGGGAGCTGTTTTTT. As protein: CASSFPDGELFF.

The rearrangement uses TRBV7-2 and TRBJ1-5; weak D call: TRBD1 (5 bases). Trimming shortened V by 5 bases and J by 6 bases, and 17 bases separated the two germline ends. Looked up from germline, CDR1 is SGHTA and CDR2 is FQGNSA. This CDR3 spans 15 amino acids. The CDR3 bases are TGTGCCAGCAGCGCCCAGGGATCTATAGGTCAGCCCCAGCATTTT. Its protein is CASSAQGSIGQPQHF.

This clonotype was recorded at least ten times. CDR3 DNA sequence: TGTGCCAGCGCTCGACTAGCGGGGATCACAGATACGCAGTATTTT. Its translation is CASARLAGITDTQYF. The chain employs TRBV11-2 and TRBJ2-3; 11 bases line up with TRBD2. This CDR3 region has 15 residues. V shed 8 bases, J shed 2 bases, and the junction held 6 bases outside the gene matches. In germline, CDR1 is SGHAT, CDR2 FQNNGV. The variable domain in full, completed from reference TRBV11-2 and TRBJ2-3, reads EAGVAQSPRYKIIEKRQSVAFWCNPISGHATLYWYQQILGQGPKLLIQFQNNGVVDDSQLPKDRFSAERLKGVDSTLKIQPAKLEDSAVYLCASARLAGITDTQYFGPGTRLTVL.

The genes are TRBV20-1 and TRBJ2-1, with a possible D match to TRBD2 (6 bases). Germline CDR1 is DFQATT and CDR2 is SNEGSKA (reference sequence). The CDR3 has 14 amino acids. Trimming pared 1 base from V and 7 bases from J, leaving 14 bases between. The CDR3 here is CSARAGALSNEQFF. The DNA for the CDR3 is TGCAGTGCTAGAGCGGGAGCTTTAAGTAATGAGCAGTTCTTC.

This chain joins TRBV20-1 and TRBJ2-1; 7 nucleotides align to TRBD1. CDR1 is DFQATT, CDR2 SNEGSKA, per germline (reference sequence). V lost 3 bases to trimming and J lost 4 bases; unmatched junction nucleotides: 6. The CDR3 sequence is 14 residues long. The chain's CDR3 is CSARLGGGYNEQFF. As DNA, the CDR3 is TGCAGTGCTAGGTTAGGGGGCGGGTACAATGAGCAGTTCTTC.

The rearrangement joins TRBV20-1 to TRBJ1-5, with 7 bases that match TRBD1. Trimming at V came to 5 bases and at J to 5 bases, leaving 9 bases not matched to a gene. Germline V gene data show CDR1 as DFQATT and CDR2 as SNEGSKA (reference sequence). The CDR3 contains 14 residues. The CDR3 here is CSARGPGGYQPQHF. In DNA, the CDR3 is TGCAGTGCTCGGGGGCCAGGGGGTTATCAGCCCCAGCATTTT.

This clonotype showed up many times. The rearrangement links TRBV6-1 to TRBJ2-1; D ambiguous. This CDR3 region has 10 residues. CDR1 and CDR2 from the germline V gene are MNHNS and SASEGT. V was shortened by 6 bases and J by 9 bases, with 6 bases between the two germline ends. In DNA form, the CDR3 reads TGTGCCAGCAGCCCATCTGAGCAGTTCTTC. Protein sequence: CASSPSEQFF.

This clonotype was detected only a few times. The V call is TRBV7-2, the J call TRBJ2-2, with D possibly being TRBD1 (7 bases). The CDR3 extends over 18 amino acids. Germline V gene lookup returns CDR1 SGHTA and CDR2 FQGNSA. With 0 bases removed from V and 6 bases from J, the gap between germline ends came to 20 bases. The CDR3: CASSLAIQGEVSPGELFF. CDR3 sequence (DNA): TGTGCCAGCAGCTTAGCCATCCAGGGGGAGGTTTCCCCCGGGGAGCTGTTTTTT.

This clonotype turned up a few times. CDR3 residues: CASSPAAYYEQYF. CDR3 sequence (DNA): TGTGCCAGCTCACCAGCGGCTTACTACGAGCAGTACTTC. The chain employs TRBV18 and TRBJ2-7; no definite D call. Germline CDR1 and CDR2: KGHSH and LQKENI. This CDR3 is 13 amino acids long. V lost 2 bases and J lost 3, with 8 bases in between.

CDR3 nucleotides: TGCGCCAGCAGCCAAGATCAAAAAAACATTCAGTACTTC. Encoded protein: CASSQDQKNIQYF. The genes are TRBV4-1 and TRBJ2-4; D is unclear. Germline CDR1 MGHRA, CDR2 YSYEKL. The CDR3 contains 13 residues. Deletions cut 0 bases from V and 4 bases from J, with 4 bases between.

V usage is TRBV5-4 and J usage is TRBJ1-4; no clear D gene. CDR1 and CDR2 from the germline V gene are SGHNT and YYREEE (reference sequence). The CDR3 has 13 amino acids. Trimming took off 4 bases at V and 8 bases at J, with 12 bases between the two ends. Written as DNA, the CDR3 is TGTGCCAGCAGCCGTCGTATTGGAGAAAAACTGTTTTTT. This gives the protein CASSRRIGEKLFF.

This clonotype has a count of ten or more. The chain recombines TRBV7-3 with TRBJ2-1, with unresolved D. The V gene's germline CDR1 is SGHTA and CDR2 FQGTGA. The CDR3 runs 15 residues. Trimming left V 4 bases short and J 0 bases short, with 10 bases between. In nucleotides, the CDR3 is TGTGCCAGCAGCTCTCCAGGTTTCTCCTACAATGAGCAGTTCTTC. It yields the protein CASSSPGFSYNEQFF.

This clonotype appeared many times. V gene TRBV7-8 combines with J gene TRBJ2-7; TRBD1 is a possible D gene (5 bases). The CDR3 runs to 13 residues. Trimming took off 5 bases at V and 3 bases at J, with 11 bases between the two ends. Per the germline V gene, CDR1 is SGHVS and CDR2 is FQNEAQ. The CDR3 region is CASSPGHLYEQYV. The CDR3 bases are TGTGCCAGCAGCCCCGGACACCTCTACGAGCAGTACGTC.

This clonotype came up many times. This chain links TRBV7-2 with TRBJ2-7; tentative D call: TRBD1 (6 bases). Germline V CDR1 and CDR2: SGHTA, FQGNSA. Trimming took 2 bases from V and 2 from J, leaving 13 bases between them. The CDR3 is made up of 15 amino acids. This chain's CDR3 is CASSLSPGQTYEQYF. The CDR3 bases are TGTGCCAGCAGCTTATCTCCGGGACAAACCTACGAGCAGTACTTC.

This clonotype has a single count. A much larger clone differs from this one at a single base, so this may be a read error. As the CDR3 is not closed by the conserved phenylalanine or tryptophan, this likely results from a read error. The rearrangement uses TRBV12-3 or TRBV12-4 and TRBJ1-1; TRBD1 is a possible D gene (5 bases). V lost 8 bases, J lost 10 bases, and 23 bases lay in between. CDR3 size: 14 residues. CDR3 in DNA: TGTGCCAGCTCCGGGCAGGGTCGCGCCCTTGGAGCTTTCTTA. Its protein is CASSGQGRALGAFL.

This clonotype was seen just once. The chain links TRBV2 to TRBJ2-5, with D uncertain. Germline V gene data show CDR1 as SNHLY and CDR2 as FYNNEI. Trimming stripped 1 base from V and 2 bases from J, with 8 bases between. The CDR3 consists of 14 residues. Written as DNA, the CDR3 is TGTGCCAGCAGTGAAGGGAACACGCAAGAGACCCAGTACTTC. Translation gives CASSEGNTQETQYF.

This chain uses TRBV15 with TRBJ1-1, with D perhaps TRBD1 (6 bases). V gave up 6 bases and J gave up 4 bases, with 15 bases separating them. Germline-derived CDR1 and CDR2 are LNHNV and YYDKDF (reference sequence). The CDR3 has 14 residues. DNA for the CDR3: TGTGCCACCAGTACCACAGGGTTGGGCACTGAAGCTTTCTTT. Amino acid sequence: CATSTTGLGTEAFF.

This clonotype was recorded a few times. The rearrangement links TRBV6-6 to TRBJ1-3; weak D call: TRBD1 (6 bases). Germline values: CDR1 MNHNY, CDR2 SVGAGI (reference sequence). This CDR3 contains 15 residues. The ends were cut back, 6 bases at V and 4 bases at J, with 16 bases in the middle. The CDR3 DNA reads TGTGCCAGCAGAGGAGCAGGGGCGGCGGGAAACACCATATATTTT. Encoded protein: CASRGAGAAGNTIYF.

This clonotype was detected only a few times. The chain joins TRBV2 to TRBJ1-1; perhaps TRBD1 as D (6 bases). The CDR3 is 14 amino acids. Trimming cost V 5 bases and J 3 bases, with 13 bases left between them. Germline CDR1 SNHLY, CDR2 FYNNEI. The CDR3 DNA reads TGTGCCAGCAGTCCTTGGGACACTGACACTGAAGCTTTCTTT. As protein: CASSPWDTDTEAFF. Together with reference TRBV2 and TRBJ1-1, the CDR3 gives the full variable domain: EPEVTQTPSHQVTQMGQEVILRCVPISNHLYFYWYRQILGQKVEFLVSFYNNEISEKSEIFDDQFSVERPDGSNFTLKIRSTKLEDSAMYFCASSPWDTDTEAFFGQGTRLTVV.

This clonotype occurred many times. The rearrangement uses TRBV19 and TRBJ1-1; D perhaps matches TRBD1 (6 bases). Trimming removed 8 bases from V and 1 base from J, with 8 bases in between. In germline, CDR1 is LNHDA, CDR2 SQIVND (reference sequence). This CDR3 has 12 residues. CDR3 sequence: CASQQGNTEAFF. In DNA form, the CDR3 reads TGTGCCAGTCAACAGGGGAACACTGAAGCTTTCTTT.

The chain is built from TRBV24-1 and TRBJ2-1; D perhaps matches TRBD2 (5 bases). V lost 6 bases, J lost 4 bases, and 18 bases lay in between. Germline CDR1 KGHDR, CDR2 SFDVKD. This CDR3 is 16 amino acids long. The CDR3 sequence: CATSFLDARGYNEQFF. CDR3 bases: TGTGCCACCAGTTTTCTCGACGCTCGGGGTTACAATGAGCAGTTCTTC.